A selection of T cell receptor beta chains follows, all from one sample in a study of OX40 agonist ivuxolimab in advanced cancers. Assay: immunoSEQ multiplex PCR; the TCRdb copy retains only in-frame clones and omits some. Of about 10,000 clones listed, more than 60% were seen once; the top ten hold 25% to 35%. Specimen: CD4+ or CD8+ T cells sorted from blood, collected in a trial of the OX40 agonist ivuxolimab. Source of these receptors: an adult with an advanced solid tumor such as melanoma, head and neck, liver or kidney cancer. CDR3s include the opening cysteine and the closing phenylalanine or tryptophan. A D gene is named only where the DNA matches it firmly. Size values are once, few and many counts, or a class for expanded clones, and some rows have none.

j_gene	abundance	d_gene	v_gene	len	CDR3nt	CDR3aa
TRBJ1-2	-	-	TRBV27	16	TGTGCCAGCAGTTCTAGGCGAGTTCATGGACTGTATGGCTACACCTTC	CASSSRRVHGLYGYTF
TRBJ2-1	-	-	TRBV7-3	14	TGTGCCAGCAGCTACTATGAGGGCTACAATGAGCAGTTCTTC	CASSYYEGYNEQFF
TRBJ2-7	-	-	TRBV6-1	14	TGTGCCAGCAGTGAGTCGGGGACTGGCTACGAGCAGTACTTC	CASSESGTGYEQYF
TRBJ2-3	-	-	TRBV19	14	TGTGCCAGTAGTATGGGCAGAGAAACAGATACGCAGTATTTT	CASSMGRETDTQYF
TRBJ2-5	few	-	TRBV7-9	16	TGTGCCAGCAGCTCATCAGTAGCGGAGAACCAAGAGACCCAGTACTTC	CASSSSVAENQETQYF
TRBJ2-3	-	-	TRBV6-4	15	TGTGCCAGCAGTGAAAGGACAGGAGGGGGAGATACGCAGTATTTT	CASSERTGGGDTQYF
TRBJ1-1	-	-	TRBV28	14	TGTGCCAGCAGTTTCCGGGGAGGGTTGGCTGAAGCTTTCTTT	CASSFRGGLAEAFF
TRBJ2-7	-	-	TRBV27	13	TGTGCCAGCAGTTTTGGCAGGGACTACGAGCAGTACTTC	CASSFGRDYEQYF
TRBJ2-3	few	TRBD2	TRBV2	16	TGTGCCAGCAGTGATCTAGCTAGCGGGAGCACAGATACGCAGTATTTT	CASSDLASGSTDTQYF
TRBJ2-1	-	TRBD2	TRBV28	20	TGTGCCAGCAGCCTTTTCGGGACTAGCGGGGCTATTCCTCTGGACAATGAGCAGTTCTTC	CASSLFGTSGAIPLDNEQFF
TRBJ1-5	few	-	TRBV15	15	TGTGCCACCAGCACTTCACGGGCAGGGAACCAGCCCCAGCATTTT	CATSTSRAGNQPQHF
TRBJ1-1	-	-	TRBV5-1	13	TGCGCCAGCAGCTTGAATCCGACGGCTGAAGCTTTCTTT	CASSLNPTAEAFF
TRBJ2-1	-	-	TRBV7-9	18	TGTGCCAGCAGCTTATGGGGATTGGCGCCCAGCTCCTACAATGAGCAGTTCTTC	CASSLWGLAPSSYNEQFF
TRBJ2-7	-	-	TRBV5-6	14	TGTGCCAGCAGCTTGGCTTCAGGGATGTACGAGCAGTACTTC	CASSLASGMYEQYF
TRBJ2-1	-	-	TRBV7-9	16	TGTGCCAGCAGCCGAGTCCCGGGGAGCTCCTACAATGAGCAGTTCTTC	CASSRVPGSSYNEQFF
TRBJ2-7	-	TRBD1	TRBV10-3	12	TGTGCCTCAGGGACAGGGGATTACGAGCAGTACTTC	CASGTGDYEQYF
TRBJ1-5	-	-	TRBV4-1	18	TGCGCCAGCAGCCAAGCATTCGGGGGGAGGAGTAACAATCAGCCCCAGCATTTT	CASSQAFGGRSNNQPQHF
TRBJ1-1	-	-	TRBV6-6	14	TGTGCCAGCAGTTACTCGGGGGGGAACACTGAAGCTTTCTTT	CASSYSGGNTEAFF
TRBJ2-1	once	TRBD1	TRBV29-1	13	TGCAGCGTGCGAGACACAGGGGGCTCTGAGCAGTTCTTC	CSVRDTGGSEQFF
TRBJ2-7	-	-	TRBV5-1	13	TGCGCCAGCAGCTTGGGTGACCTCTACGAGCAGTACTTC	CASSLGDLYEQYF
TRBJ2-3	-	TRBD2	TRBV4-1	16	TGCGCCAGCAGCCCCGTACTAGCGGGAGGCCCAGATACGCAGTATTTT	CASSPVLAGGPDTQYF